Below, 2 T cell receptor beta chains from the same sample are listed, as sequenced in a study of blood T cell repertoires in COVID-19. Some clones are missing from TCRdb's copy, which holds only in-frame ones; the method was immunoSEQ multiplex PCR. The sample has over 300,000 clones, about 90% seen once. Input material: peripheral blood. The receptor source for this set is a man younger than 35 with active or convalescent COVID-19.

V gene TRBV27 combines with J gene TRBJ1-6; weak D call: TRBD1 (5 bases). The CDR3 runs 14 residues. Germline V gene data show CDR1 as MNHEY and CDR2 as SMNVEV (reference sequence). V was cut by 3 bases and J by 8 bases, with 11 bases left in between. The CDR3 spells CASSLGGSYSPLHF. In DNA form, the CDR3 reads TGTGCCAGCAGTTTGGGGGGTTCTTATTCACCCCTCCACTTT.

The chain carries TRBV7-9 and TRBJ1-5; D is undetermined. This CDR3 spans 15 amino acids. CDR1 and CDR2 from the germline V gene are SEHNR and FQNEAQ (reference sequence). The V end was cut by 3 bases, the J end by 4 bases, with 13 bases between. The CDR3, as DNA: TGTGCCAGCAGCTTGGGTACCGGAGGGAATCAGCCCCAGCATTTT. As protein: CASSLGTGGNQPQHF. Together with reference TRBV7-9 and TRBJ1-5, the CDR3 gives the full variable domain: DTGVSQNPRHKITKRGQNVTFRCDPISEHNRLYWYRQTLGQGPEFLTYFQNEAQLEKSRLLSDRFSAERPKGSFSTLEIQRTEQGDSAMYLCASSLGTGGNQPQHFGDGTRLSIL.